This T cell receptor (beta chain) came from a study of blood T cells in healthy people across ages. Combining a sample-barcoded 5' primer with a J-beta primer mix, a second PCR ran for about 7 to 12 cycles. Via MiXCR, TCRdb re-called the 5' RACE reads, giving one row per CDR3 protein. The data hold 1.5 million to 2 million distinct CDR3 sequences, with about 35% observed a single time. This CDR3 region has 15 residues. Trimming took 5 bases from V and 1 from J; bases not matched to a gene: 8. Germline V CDR1 and CDR2: SGDLS, YYNGEE. What was sequenced was blood. This TCR came from a woman aged 30 to 39 in good health. V usage is TRBV9 and J usage is TRBJ2-5; 7 bases match TRBD2. CDR3 sequence: CASSGDRGVQETQYF. CDR3 nucleotide sequence: TGTGCCAGCAGTGGAGATCGGGGGGTCCAAGAGACCCAGTACTTC.